The rows below give T cell receptor beta chains drawn from one sample of a study of cytomegalovirus exposure and HLA in healthy donors. Data came from immunoSEQ multiplex PCR; TCRdb stores just in-frame clones and leaves some out. Seen here are fewer than 95,000 clones, more than 70% observed once, and the top ten hold over 3%. Source material: PBMCs. These receptors came from a middle-aged man in good health and CMV-seronegative. Both conserved end residues are part of each CDR3. The D gene is left open where the match is weak. A clone size is listed for some rows: how often the clone was seen (once, few, many), or a class if it is expanded.

>TRBV7-9|TRBJ1-5|NA|NA
CASSPRGSSNQPQHF
TGTGCCAGCAGCCCCCGCGGGAGCAGCAATCAGCCCCAGCATTTT
>TRBV4-3|TRBJ2-3|NA|TRBD2
CASTRGGGSDTQYF
TGCGCCAGTACGCGGGGGGGTGGTTCGGATACGCAGTATTTT
>TRBV9|TRBJ1-1|once|NA
CASSAGSGATIEAFF
TGTGCCAGCAGCGCGGGATCAGGGGCCACCATTGAAGCTTTCTTT
>TRBV4-3|TRBJ2-7|NA|NA
CASSQGMGRTYEQYF
TGCGCCAGCAGCCAAGGTATGGGCAGGACCTACGAGCAGTACTTC
>TRBV19|TRBJ1-3|NA|NA
CASSIKAVWPGNTIYF
TGTGCCAGTAGTATTAAAGCGGTTTGGCCTGGAAACACCATATATTTT
>TRBV6-1|TRBJ2-2|NA|NA
CASSLPGAKTGELFF
TGTGCCAGCAGTCTGCCAGGGGCTAAAACCGGGGAGCTGTTTTTT
>TRBV2|TRBJ2-3|once|TRBD1
CATEGQGGERTQYF
TGTGCCACCGAGGGACAGGGGGGGGAGAGGACGCAGTATTTT
>TRBV9|TRBJ1-2|NA|NA
CASSPTGYYGYTF
TGTGCCAGCAGCCCAACAGGGTACTATGGCTACACCTTC
>TRBV27|TRBJ1-2|NA|TRBD1
CASRPPQGASYGYTF
TGTGCCAGCAGACCACCCCAGGGGGCGAGTTATGGCTACACCTTC
>TRBV7-2|TRBJ2-7|NA|NA
CASSLARESEQYF
TGTGCCAGCAGCTTAGCGCGGGAAAGCGAGCAGTACTTC
>TRBV5-5|TRBJ2-7|NA|TRBD1
CASSFKIPGQGYEQYF
TGTGCCAGCAGCTTCAAGATCCCGGGACAGGGCTACGAGCAGTACTTC
>TRBV7-7|TRBJ1-4|NA|TRBD1
CASGRDRGEKLFF
TGTGCCAGCGGGCGGGACAGGGGTGAAAAACTGTTTTTT
>TRBV5-1|TRBJ1-2|NA|NA
CASSLARAYGYTF
TGCGCCAGCAGCTTGGCCAGGGCTTACGGCTACACCTTC
>TRBV10-3|TRBJ2-2|once|TRBD2
CAISPGTSGGSHTGELFF
TGTGCCATCAGCCCCGGGACTAGCGGGGGGTCACACACCGGGGAGCTGTTTTTT
>TRBV28|TRBJ2-7|NA|NA
CASSSRLGYEQYF
TGTGCCAGCAGTTCCCGACTCGGCTACGAGCAGTACTTC
>TRBV6-4|TRBJ2-1|medium-sized|TRBD2
CASSGTSGGYNEQFF
TGTGCCAGCAGTGGAACTAGCGGGGGGTACAATGAGCAGTTCTTC
>TRBV5-1|TRBJ1-2|few|NA
CASSLAGSGYGYTF
TGCGCCAGCAGCTTGGCTGGGTCGGGCTATGGCTACACCTTC
>TRBV7-8|TRBJ1-5|NA|NA
CASIPGGPSNQPQHF
TGTGCCAGCATCCCGGGGGGTCCGAGCAATCAGCCCCAGCATTTT
>TRBV9|TRBJ2-3|NA|TRBD1
CASSVTGQGSDTQYF
TGTGCCAGCAGCGTCACGGGACAGGGGTCAGATACGCAGTATTTT
>TRBV2|TRBJ2-7|NA|NA
CASSPGSYEQYF
TGTGCCAGCAGTCCAGGGTCCTACGAGCAGTACTTC
>TRBV5-4|TRBJ2-3|few|TRBD2
CAISGGTSGTDTQYF
TGTGCCATCTCCGGTGGGACTAGCGGCACAGATACGCAGTATTTT
>TRBV15|TRBJ2-7|NA|TRBD1
CATSKKMTGRFYEQYF
TGTGCCACCAGCAAAAAGATGACAGGGAGATTCTACGAGCAGTACTTC
>TRBV15|TRBJ1-3|NA|TRBD1
CATSRSQGAWSGNTIYF
TGTGCCACCAGCAGATCACAGGGGGCTTGGTCTGGAAACACCATATATTTT
>TRBV2|TRBJ2-1|NA|NA
CASTSRAGTRSGEQFF
TGTGCCAGCACCTCACGGGCAGGGACACGGTCAGGTGAGCAGTTCTTC
>TRBV5-1|TRBJ2-3|once|TRBD2
CASSFGEAGGPDTQYF
TGCGCCAGCAGCTTTGGGGAGGCGGGGGGCCCAGATACGCAGTATTTT
>TRBV11-2|TRBJ2-4|NA|TRBD1
CASSPRQGEARGIQYF
TGTGCCAGCAGCCCAAGACAGGGGGAAGCGAGGGGCATTCAGTACTTC
>TRBV7-2|TRBJ2-2|once|NA
CASSLWGGGSSTGELFF
TGTGCCAGCAGCTTATGGGGCGGGGGCTCATCCACCGGGGAGCTGTTTTTT
>TRBV7-3|TRBJ2-7|NA|TRBD2
CASSSLAGPYEQYF
TGTGCCAGCAGCTCGCTAGCGGGGCCCTACGAGCAGTACTTC
>TRBV4-2|TRBJ2-7|few|NA
CASSQVGQSSYEQYF
TGTGCCAGCAGCCAGGTCGGACAGAGCTCCTACGAGCAGTACTTC
>TRBV5-1|TRBJ1-4|NA|NA
CASRPEEATNEKLFF
TGCGCCAGCAGACCCGAAGAGGCAACTAATGAAAAACTGTTTTTT
>TRBV4-2|TRBJ1-4|NA|TRBD1
CASSQVGQGNEKLFF
TGTGCCAGCAGCCAAGTTGGACAGGGCAATGAAAAACTGTTTTTT
>TRBV5-1|TRBJ2-1|NA|NA
CASSLGTRGGNEQFF
TGCGCCAGCAGCTTGGGGACTAGGGGGGGAAATGAGCAGTTCTTC
>TRBV7-2|TRBJ2-3|NA|TRBD2
CASSLIAGGMDTDTQYF
TGTGCCAGCAGCTTAATAGCGGGGGGGATGGACACAGATACGCAGTATTTT
>TRBV28|TRBJ1-5|NA|NA
CASRSGNQPQHF
TGTGCCAGCAGGTCGGGAAATCAGCCCCAGCATTTT
>TRBV28|TRBJ1-4|NA|TRBD1
CASSPRTGLRSNEKLFF
TGTGCCAGCAGTCCACGGACAGGGCTAAGATCTAATGAAAAACTGTTTTTT
>TRBV6-1|TRBJ1-5|NA|NA
CASSEGEVGQPQHF
TGTGCCAGCAGTGAAGGAGAGGTTGGTCAGCCCCAGCATTTT
>TRBV4-1|TRBJ2-7|NA|NA
CASSLTDTYEQYF
TGCGCCAGCAGTCTAACGGACACCTACGAGCAGTACTTC
>TRBV2|TRBJ2-5|NA|NA
CARLQETQYF
TGTGCCAGGCTTCAGGAGACCCAGTACTTC
>TRBV28|TRBJ1-5|NA|NA
CASSAPAGNGQPQHF
TGTGCCAGCAGTGCGCCAGCAGGGAACGGGCAGCCCCAGCATTTT
>TRBV7-8|TRBJ1-6|once|TRBD1
CASSWGQGVSPLHF
TGTGCCAGCAGCTGGGGACAGGGGGTATCACCCCTCCACTTT
>TRBV7-3|TRBJ1-5|NA|NA
CASSFKTGNQPQHF
TGTGCCAGCAGCTTCAAAACAGGGAATCAGCCCCAGCATTTT
>TRBV28|TRBJ1-5|NA|NA
CASSYISNQPQHF
TGTGCCAGCAGTTATATTAGCAATCAGCCCCAGCATTTT
>TRBV6-6|TRBJ1-4|NA|NA
CASSWGRGFVNEKLFF
TGTGCCAGCAGTTGGGGGAGGGGGTTTGTTAATGAAAAACTGTTTTTT
>TRBV5-5|TRBJ1-1|NA|TRBD1
CASSLRDRGREAFF
TGTGCCAGCAGCTTGCGGGACAGGGGGCGGGAAGCTTTCTTT
>TRBV10-3|TRBJ1-1|NA|NA
CAISGSGRSPKAFF
TGTGCCATCAGCGGTAGCGGGAGATCGCCTAAAGCTTTCTTT
>TRBV5-6|TRBJ1-2|NA|NA
CASSLAGSPSRNGYTF
TGTGCCAGCAGCTTGGCCGGTTCCCCGTCGCGGAATGGCTACACCTTC
>TRBV6-5|TRBJ2-5|few|NA
CASWSRAEETQYF
TGTGCCAGCTGGAGCAGAGCTGAAGAGACCCAGTACTTC
>TRBV9|TRBJ1-3|NA|NA
CASSVVAREDSGNTIYF
TGTGCCAGCAGCGTAGTTGCCAGGGAGGACTCTGGAAACACCATATATTTT
>TRBV13|TRBJ2-5|NA|TRBD1
CASSRQGAQETQYF
TGTGCCAGCAGCCGCCAGGGGGCCCAAGAGACCCAGTACTTC
>TRBV7-9|TRBJ1-1|NA|TRBD1
CASSLQGAYTEAFF
TGTGCCAGCAGCCTTCAGGGGGCTTACACTGAAGCTTTCTTT
>TRBV7-8|TRBJ1-2|few|TRBD1
CASSVDRGRLGYTF
TGTGCCAGCAGCGTCGACAGGGGGCGACTTGGCTACACCTTC